What follows are 28 T cell receptor beta chains derived from one specimen sequenced in a study of Ad26.COV2.S vaccination and SARS-CoV-2 variants. The method was immunoSEQ multiplex PCR; TCRdb's version includes in-frame clones alone and lacks a portion of them. Of roughly 390,000 clones listed, approximately 86% are singletons. Stated treatment: around 19 received Ad26.COV2.S at low or high dose, single or two shots; about 5 received placebo; per-sample allocation not given. Each sample was drawn 63 days after the first injection (of vaccine or placebo). The specimen was peripheral blood, collected in a trial of Ad26.COV2.S vaccine versus placebo. These receptors all come from a person aged 18-65 years who received the Ad26.COV2.S COVID-19 vaccine or a placebo.

The chain couples TRBV11-2 to TRBJ1-2, with D perhaps TRBD1 (5 bases). The CDR3 has 14 amino acids. V was shortened by 1 base and J by 6 bases, with 12 bases between the two germline ends. CDR1 is SGHAT and CDR2 is FQNNGV in the germline V gene. The chain's CDR3 is CASSLGGGRDGYTF. CDR3 DNA: TGTGCCAGCAGCTTAGGGGGGGGACGGGATGGCTACACCTTC.

The V call is TRBV5-6, the J call TRBJ1-1; D unclear. V was shortened by 7 bases and J by 7 bases, with 14 bases between the two germline ends. The CDR3 loop spans 12 amino acids. Germline-derived CDR1 and CDR2 are SGHDT and YYEEEE. CDR3 loop: CASQKGRVEAFF. The CDR3 nucleotides read TGTGCCAGCCAAAAAGGGAGAGTTGAAGCTTTCTTT. Complete variable domain (other parts from reference TRBV5-6 and TRBJ1-1): DAGVTQSPTHLIKTRGQQVTLRCSPKSGHDTVSWYQQALGQGPQFIFQYYEEEERQRGNFPDRFSGHQFPNYSSELNVNALLLGDSALYLCASQKGRVEAFFGQGTRLTVV.

This chain uses TRBV7-2 with TRBJ2-5; 13 bases line up with TRBD2. The ends lost 7 bases at V and 3 bases at J; junction bases unmatched: 8. Germline V gene lookup returns CDR1 SGHTA and CDR2 FQGNSA. This CDR3 is built from 16 residues. CDR3 in amino acids: CASTKTTSGGEETQYF. The DNA of the CDR3 is TGTGCCAGCACTAAGACCACTAGCGGGGGGGAAGAGACCCAGTACTTC.

The genes are TRBV7-9 and TRBJ1-5, with D possibly TRBD1 on 6 matching bases. Trimming removed 7 bases from V and 5 bases from J, with 12 bases in between. This CDR3 has 13 amino acids. CDR1 and CDR2 (germline): SEHNR, FQNEAQ (reference sequence). CDR3 region: CASNQGGDQPQHF. CDR3 sequence (DNA): TGTGCCAGCAACCAAGGGGGGGATCAGCCCCAGCATTTT.

The rearrangement links TRBV13 to TRBJ1-1; 8 nucleotides align to TRBD1. Trimming cost V 6 bases and J 2 bases; bases outside gene matches: 5. This CDR3 contains 14 residues. Germline-derived CDR1 and CDR2 are PRHDT and FYEKMQ (reference sequence). The CDR3 sequence: CASSFDRGNTEAFF. The DNA for the CDR3 is TGTGCCAGCAGTTTCGACAGGGGAAACACTGAAGCTTTCTTT.

The J gene is TRBJ1-3, the V gene TRBV19; weak D call: TRBD1 (5 bases). CDR1 and CDR2 (germline): LNHDA, SQIVND (reference sequence). This CDR3 has 12 residues. Trimming stripped 6 bases from V and 7 bases from J, with 10 bases between. CDR3: CASRTKGNTIYF. CDR3 coding DNA: TGTGCCAGTAGAACGAAGGGGAACACCATATATTTT.

The chain uses TRBV2 and TRBJ2-7; no definite D call. Between the trimmed V and J ends, which lost 7 bases and 2 bases, there was a span of 18 bases. Germline V CDR1 and CDR2: SNHLY, FYNNEI. The CDR3 extends over 15 amino acids. The CDR3, as DNA: TGTGCCAGCATGGGTGGGCCGGCCTCAGCCTACGAGCAGTACTTC. Residues: CASMGGPASAYEQYF. Together with reference TRBV2 and TRBJ2-7, the CDR3 gives the full variable domain: EPEVTQTPSHQVTQMGQEVILRCVPISNHLYFYWYRQILGQKVEFLVSFYNNEISEKSEIFDDQFSVERPDGSNFTLKIRSTKLEDSAMYFCASMGGPASAYEQYFGPGTRLTVT.

This CDR3 is CASSLDATAGGYTF. CDR3 DNA sequence: TGCGCCAGCAGCTTGGATGCTACAGCTGGGGGCTACACCTTC. This chain uses TRBV5-1 with TRBJ1-2, with D unclear. Germline lookup yields CDR1 SGHRS and CDR2 YFSETQ. Trimming pared 0 bases from V and 8 bases from J, leaving 14 bases between. This CDR3 is built from 14 residues.

The chain couples TRBV11-2 to TRBJ2-5; the D gene is possibly TRBD2 (6 bases). Trimming pared 3 bases from V and 5 bases from J, leaving 19 bases between. The length of the CDR3 is 16 residues. Germline values: CDR1 SGHAT, CDR2 FQNNGV. The CDR3 DNA is TGTGCCAGCAGCTTCCGATTAGCGGCCCGTCGGGAGACCCAGTACTTC. Translating it yields CASSFRLAARRETQYF.

This clone was counted between two and nine times. The chain uses TRBV7-9 and TRBJ2-3; D gene uncertain. The V and J ends lost 5 bases and 0 bases respectively, with 15 bases between them. CDR1 is SEHNR and CDR2 is FQNEAQ in the germline V gene (reference sequence). CDR3 size: 16 residues. In DNA form, the CDR3 reads TGTGCCAGCAGCCCTGCGACCGCAGCTAGCACAGATACGCAGTATTTT. This translates into CASSPATAASTDTQYF.

The chain joins TRBV6-2 or TRBV6-3 to TRBJ1-5; unclear D gene. The germline V gene encodes CDR1 MNHEY and CDR2 SVGEGT. CDR3 length: 14 residues. Trimming cost V 4 bases and J 4 bases, with 11 bases left between them. This chain's CDR3 is CASSWGVWNQPQHF. Here the CDR3 DNA reads TGTGCCAGCAGTTGGGGAGTATGGAATCAGCCCCAGCATTTT.

The genes are TRBV2 and TRBJ1-5; D unclear. CDR3 size: 16 residues. V lost 1 base, J lost 2 bases, and 12 bases lay in between. In germline, CDR1 is SNHLY, CDR2 FYNNEI. CDR3 DNA: TGTGCCAGCAGTGAAGACAACCGGCAAGGCAATCAGCCCCAGCATTTT. Translation: CASSEDNRQGNQPQHF.

The rearrangement joins TRBV5-6 to TRBJ1-2, with 9 nucleotides matching TRBD1. The length of the CDR3 is 15 residues. CDR1 and CDR2 from the germline V gene are SGHDT and YYEEEE. Trimming took 4 bases from V and 4 from J; bases not matched to a gene: 8. The CDR3 loop reads CASSDRPGQGYGYTF. CDR3 DNA sequence: TGTGCCAGCAGCGACCGACCGGGACAGGGCTATGGCTACACCTTC.

This clone was picked up one time. The chain has TRBV20-1 and TRBJ1-6; D is unresolved. CDR1 DFQATT and CDR2 SNEGSKA come from the germline V gene (reference sequence). V was cut by 6 bases and J by 10 bases, with 4 bases left in between. The CDR3 sequence is 9 residues long. This chain's CDR3 is CSAASPLHF. The CDR3 DNA reads TGCAGTGCGGCATCACCCCTCCACTTT.

V gene TRBV9 combines with J gene TRBJ1-2; D uncertain. V was trimmed by 1 base and J by 5 bases, leaving 12 bases between them. The CDR3 contains 14 residues. The germline V gene has CDR1 SGDLS and CDR2 YYNGEE. The CDR3 bases are TGTGCCAGCAGCGTAAACCCGGGCGGATATGGCTACACCTTC. This codes for CASSVNPGGYGYTF.

This clone was counted once. The chain couples TRBV15 to TRBJ1-5; the match to TRBD1 covers 10 bases. Germline V gene data show CDR1 as LNHNV and CDR2 as YYDKDF (reference sequence). This CDR3 comprises 15 residues. J was trimmed by 7 bases and V by 4 bases; bases with no gene match: 7. CDR3 nucleotide sequence: TGTGCCACCAGCAAAGACAGGGGGCGAGACCAGCCCCAGCATTTT. Amino acid sequence: CATSKDRGRDQPQHF.

The genes are TRBV11-2 and TRBJ1-1; 8 positions match TRBD1. CDR1 is SGHAT and CDR2 is FQNNGV in the germline V gene. V lost 3 bases, J lost 4 bases, and 7 bases stayed unmatched. CDR3 length: 15 residues. The CDR3 protein is CASSFLSGGITEAFF. As DNA, the CDR3 is TGTGCCAGCAGCTTTCTGTCAGGGGGCATCACTGAAGCTTTCTTT.

The rearrangement joins TRBV29-1 to TRBJ1-1, with D possibly being TRBD1 (5 bases). The CDR3 consists of 12 residues. Trimming left V 4 bases short and J 4 bases short, with 10 bases between. The germline V gene encodes CDR1 SQVTM and CDR2 ANQGSEA. CDR3 protein: CSVVGGTTEAFF. The DNA for the CDR3 is TGCAGCGTTGTTGGGGGAACCACTGAAGCTTTCTTT.

The chain couples TRBV4-1 to TRBJ1-2, with D tentatively TRBD1 (5 bases). V lost 1 base, J lost 4 bases, and 16 bases lay in between. Germline-derived CDR1 and CDR2 are MGHRA and YSYEKL. CDR3 length: 16 amino acids. CDR3 coding DNA: TGCGCCAGCAGCCAAGTAAGGGGTGAGAAAAGCTATGGCTACACCTTC. As protein: CASSQVRGEKSYGYTF.

The genes are TRBV7-6 and TRBJ2-1, with D unresolved. Germline assignment: CDR1 SGHVS and CDR2 FNYEAQ. Trimming cost V 8 bases and J 7 bases, with 9 bases left between them. This CDR3 region has 11 residues. CDR3 protein: CASAQSNEQFF. CDR3 coding DNA: TGTGCCAGCGCCCAGTCGAATGAGCAGTTCTTC.

Notes on this clone: Other DNA sequences in the sample encode the same CDR3. The gene calls are TRBV6-6 and TRBJ1-2; possibly TRBD1 for D (5 bases). This CDR3 is 14 amino acids long. The V and J ends lost 0 bases and 3 bases respectively, with 8 bases between them. Germline V lookup: CDR1 MNHNY, CDR2 SVGAGI (reference sequence). CDR3 DNA sequence: TGTGCCAGCAGTTACTCGGGCAGGGACTATGGCTACACCTTC. It codes for CASSYSGRDYGYTF.

The chain carries TRBV19 and TRBJ2-3; D possibly corresponds to TRBD2 (5 bases). Germline assignment: CDR1 LNHDA and CDR2 SQIVND (reference sequence). The CDR3 consists of 14 residues. Between the trimmed V and J ends, which lost 3 bases and 8 bases, there was a span of 15 bases. CDR3 DNA sequence: TGTGCCAGTAGTATGAACTTTATCGAGGGTACGCAGTATTTT. It translates to CASSMNFIEGTQYF.

The V and J genes are TRBV5-5 and TRBJ2-3, with 7 bases that match TRBD1. Germline assignment: CDR1 SGHKS and CDR2 YYEKEE (reference sequence). The V gene end was trimmed by 1 base and the J gene end by 8 bases; junction bases not matched to a gene: 4. This CDR3 spans 13 amino acids. The CDR3 is CASSLRGLITQYF. CDR3 coding DNA: TGTGCCAGCAGCTTGAGGGGGCTTATTACGCAGTATTTT.

This clone was seen only once. The V and J genes are TRBV3-1 (or the pseudogene TRBV3-2) and TRBJ2-2; tentative D call: TRBD2 (5 bases). Trimming pared 1 base from V and 1 base from J, leaving 10 bases between. CDR3 length equals 16 residues. The germline V gene encodes CDR1 LGHDT and CDR2 YNNKEL (reference sequence). CDR3 sequence: CASSQVPGMNTGELFF. Written as DNA, the CDR3 is TGTGCCAGCAGCCAAGTACCGGGGATGAACACCGGGGAGCTGTTTTTT.

This chain connects TRBV7-9 to TRBJ1-1; no clear D gene. V was trimmed by 5 bases and J by 7 bases, leaving 11 bases between them. There are 12 residues in the CDR3. Germline V lookup: CDR1 SEHNR, CDR2 FQNEAQ (reference sequence). The CDR3 protein is CASSLGDLEAFF. In DNA, the CDR3 is TGTGCCAGCAGCCTAGGTGACCTTGAAGCTTTCTTT.

The chain combines TRBV20-1 with TRBJ1-2; D unclear. Germline V gives CDR1 DFQATT, CDR2 SNEGSKA (reference sequence). Trimming removed 3 bases from V and 4 bases from J, with 12 bases in between. This CDR3 is 13 amino acids long. Written as DNA, the CDR3 is TGCAGTGCTAGTAGGCGGCTCAGCTATGGCTACACCTTC. This gives the protein CSASRRLSYGYTF.

This rearrangement joins TRBV6-5 to TRBJ1-6; 8 nucleotides line up with TRBD1. V was clipped by 5 bases and J by 9 bases; unmatched bases: 9. The CDR3 covers 15 residues. Germline values: CDR1 MNHEY, CDR2 SVGAGI. CDR3 in DNA: TGTGCCAGCAGTCCTCAGGGGGCGCGAAGTTCACCCCTCCACTTT. Translated: CASSPQGARSSPLHF.

The chain carries TRBV2 and TRBJ2-7; the match to TRBD2 covers 8 bases. The CDR3 covers 12 residues. The V and J ends lost 7 bases and 6 bases, in that order; junction bases with no gene match: 5. CDR1 and CDR2 (germline): SNHLY, FYNNEI. Written as DNA, the CDR3 is TGTGCCAGCACCACCGGGACTAGCGAGCAGTACTTC. Translation gives CASTTGTSEQYF.